A selection of T cell receptor beta chains follows, all from one sample in a study of cytomegalovirus exposure and HLA in healthy donors. TCRdb keeps only in-frame clones here, not all; method: immunoSEQ multiplex PCR. Counted here are approximately 110,000 clones, around 60% occurring once; the ten biggest clones make up around 3.9%. The sample taken for sequencing was PBMCs. These receptors came from a man aged 25-45 years in good health and CMV-seropositive. CDR3s include the opening cysteine and the closing phenylalanine or tryptophan. D genes are given only for firm matches. A row's size may be missing; if present it is once, few, many or a size class.

V	J	D	size	DNA	CDR3
TRBV5-1	TRBJ2-2	TRBD2	.	TGCGCCAGCAGCTTGGCCGGGGGGGGCACCGGGGGGCTGTTTTTT	CASSLAGGGTGGLFF
TRBV28	TRBJ1-4	.	.	TGTGCCAGCAGTTCCGCCTCCCCCCAGGGGTCTAATGAAAAACTGTTTTTT	CASSSASPQGSNEKLFF
TRBV21-1	TRBJ2-5	.	.	TGTGCCAGCAGCACGTGTGGACTAGCGGTGCAAGAGACCCAGTACTTC	CASSTCGLAVQETQYF
TRBV4-2	TRBJ1-1	TRBD1	few	TGTGCCAGCAGCGGGGACAGGGGGTCGAGCACTGAAGCTTTCTTT	CASSGDRGSSTEAFF
TRBV5-1	TRBJ2-1	TRBD2	.	TGCGCCAGCAACCCTGGCGGGGGGGCCCCAATAGAGCAGTTCTTC	CASNPGGGAPIEQFF
TRBV18	TRBJ1-1	.	.	TGTGCCAGCTCACCCCCGGGGGACACTGAAGCTTTCTTT	CASSPPGDTEAFF
TRBV29-1	TRBJ2-3	TRBD2	.	TGCAGCGTAATCCTAGCGGGGGGAGGTACAGATACGCAGTATTTT	CSVILAGGGTDTQYF
TRBV7-8	TRBJ2-6	TRBD1	few	TGTGCCAGCAGCAACCCCCGGGACAGGGGGTTCTGGGCCAACGTCCTGACTTTC	CASSNPRDRGFWANVLTF
TRBV5-1	TRBJ2-3	.	.	TGCGCCAGCAGCTTGGCAGGGAGCACAGATACGCAGTATTTT	CASSLAGSTDTQYF
TRBV5-1	TRBJ2-3	.	few	TGCGCCAGCAGCGATCAGGGGGGCGGCACAGATACGCAGTATTTT	CASSDQGGGTDTQYF
TRBV27	TRBJ1-1	.	.	TGTGCCAGCAGTGCTACAGGGAGCACTGAAGCTTTCTTT	CASSATGSTEAFF
TRBV5-1	TRBJ2-7	TRBD1	.	TGCGCCAGCAGCTTGCTTGGGACAGGGGACTACGAGCAGTACTTC	CASSLLGTGDYEQYF
TRBV11-3	TRBJ1-1	.	few	TGTGCCAGCAGCCGCGGGACGGCCAAACTTGAAGCTTTCTTT	CASSRGTAKLEAFF
TRBV7-6	TRBJ2-7	.	.	TGTGCCAGCAGCAAATCTACAGGCCTCTCCTACGAGCAGTACTTC	CASSKSTGLSYEQYF
TRBV6-4	TRBJ2-2	TRBD2	.	TGTGCCAGCAGTCCCACTAGCGGGAACACCGGGGAGCTGTTTTTT	CASSPTSGNTGELFF
TRBV6-4	TRBJ2-3	TRBD2	.	TGTGCCAGCAGTGAGACTAGCGGGGGCACAGATACGCAGTATTTT	CASSETSGGTDTQYF
TRBV7-9	TRBJ1-3	.	.	TGTGCCAGCAGGTCGGGGTCCTCTGGAAACACCATATATTTT	CASRSGSSGNTIYF
TRBV7-9	TRBJ2-7	.	once	TGTGCCAGCACGGTGACTATCGGGGATTCCTACGAGCAGTACTTC	CASTVTIGDSYEQYF
TRBV15	TRBJ1-4	TRBD1	.	TGTGCCACCAGCAGAGATGACAGGGGTAATGAAAAACTGTTTTTT	CATSRDDRGNEKLFF
TRBV19	TRBJ2-7	.	.	TGTGCCAGTAGTGCGGGCCTTGGCTACGAGCAGTACTTC	CASSAGLGYEQYF
TRBV11-2	TRBJ1-5	TRBD1	once	TGTGCCAGCAGCTTAGGACAGGGAAGTCAGCCCCAGCATTTT	CASSLGQGSQPQHF
TRBV7-2	TRBJ2-7	.	.	TGTGCCAGCAGTCACTCCGGGACAACCGCCTACGAGCAGTACTTC	CASSHSGTTAYEQYF
TRBV6-1	TRBJ2-3	TRBD2	few	TGTGCCAGCAGTGAATTTGGCGGGGGGAGCACAGATACGCAGTATTTT	CASSEFGGGSTDTQYF
TRBV19	TRBJ2-6	.	.	TGTGCCAGTAGTCCCCGGGGTCTCTCTGGGGCCAACGTCCTGACTTTC	CASSPRGLSGANVLTF
TRBV7-9	TRBJ1-3	.	few	TGTGCCAGCAGCGCAGGGGCCCAGGGAAACACCATATATTTT	CASSAGAQGNTIYF
TRBV6-6	TRBJ2-3	TRBD1	.	TGTGCCAGCAGTCCAGGGGACAGGCCAGATACGCAGTATTTT	CASSPGDRPDTQYF
TRBV7-6	TRBJ2-2	.	.	TGTGCCAGCAGCTTATCCTACCCCACCGGGGAGCTGTTTTTT	CASSLSYPTGELFF
TRBV7-2	TRBJ1-5	.	.	TGTGCCAGCAGCGGACCAGGACAATTCAATCAGCCCCAGCATTTT	CASSGPGQFNQPQHF
TRBV6-6	TRBJ1-1	.	.	TGTGCCAGCAGTTACTCAGGAGGTACTGAAGCTTTCTTT	CASSYSGGTEAFF
TRBV9	TRBJ2-3	TRBD2	.	TGTGCCAGCAGCGTAACTAGCGGCACAGATACGCAGTATTTT	CASSVTSGTDTQYF
TRBV30	TRBJ1-3	.	.	TGTGCCTGGAGCTTAGGGAGTGGAAACACCATATATTTT	CAWSLGSGNTIYF
TRBV6-6	TRBJ2-7	TRBD1	.	TGTGCCAGCACCTACGACAGGGGTCACGAGCAGTACTTC	CASTYDRGHEQYF
TRBV7-3	TRBJ2-7	TRBD1	few	TGTGCCAGCAGCTTAGACAGGGGGTTCGGGCAGTACTTC	CASSLDRGFGQYF
TRBV6-1	TRBJ2-7	.	.	TGTGCCAGCAGTGAAGCGCACAGGGCCTCCTACGAGCAGTACTTC	CASSEAHRASYEQYF
TRBV19	TRBJ1-6	.	.	TGTGCCAGTAGTATAACGCAGGGAGGGAATTCACCCCTCCACTTT	CASSITQGGNSPLHF
TRBV7-2	TRBJ1-2	.	.	TGTGCCAGCAGCTTAGAGGGGGGGGCGGGACTCTATGGCTACACCTTC	CASSLEGGAGLYGYTF
TRBV7-9	TRBJ2-7	.	.	TGTGCCAGCAGCCCGCTGGACAGCTCCTACGAGCAGTACTTC	CASSPLDSSYEQYF
TRBV18	TRBJ2-3	.	few	TGTGCCAGCTCACCACCCAACAGGGTGTCAGATACGCAGTATTTT	CASSPPNRVSDTQYF
TRBV4-2	TRBJ2-3	TRBD2	.	TGTGCCAGCAGCCAAGACGTAGCGGGGGGAGCAGATACGCAGTATTTT	CASSQDVAGGADTQYF
TRBV4-1	TRBJ2-7	.	.	TGCGCCAGCAGCCAAGACGCGGGATTCCCTTACGAGCAGTACTTC	CASSQDAGFPYEQYF
TRBV19	TRBJ2-1	TRBD2	.	TGTGCCAGTGGGCGGGGGACTATTTACAATGAGCAGTTCTTC	CASGRGTIYNEQFF
TRBV7-9	TRBJ2-7	.	.	TGTGCCAGCAGCGTAGCCGGGGGTTCTTACGAGCAGTACTTC	CASSVAGGSYEQYF
TRBV5-4	TRBJ1-5	TRBD1	.	TGTGCCAGCAGCCTGTGGACAGGGTTGGACAATCAGCCCCAGCATTTT	CASSLWTGLDNQPQHF
TRBV10-2	TRBJ1-2	.	.	TGCGCCAGCAGCATACGGCAGGGCACTGCAGTCTACACCTTC	CASSIRQGTAVYTF
TRBV7-8	TRBJ2-3	TRBD2	few	TGTGCCAGCAGCCTCAGCGGGGGCACAGATACGCAGTATTTT	CASSLSGGTDTQYF
TRBV10-3	TRBJ1-5	TRBD1	.	TGTGCCATCAGTGACGGACAGGGCGGGTTTGATCAGCCCCAGCATTTT	CAISDGQGGFDQPQHF
TRBV7-2	TRBJ1-4	TRBD1	.	TGTGCCAGCAGCGCACAGGGGGCGGGTACTAATGAAAAACTGTTTTTT	CASSAQGAGTNEKLFF
TRBV7-9	TRBJ1-1	.	.	TGTGCCAGCAGCTCAACCGGGGGGTCTGAAGCTTTCTTT	CASSSTGGSEAFF
TRBV5-1	TRBJ2-3	TRBD2	.	TGCGCCAGCAGCAGCAGCGGGGCGAGCACAGATACGCAGTATTTT	CASSSSGASTDTQYF
TRBV18	TRBJ1-1	TRBD1	.	TGTGCCAGCTCACTCACGACAGGGGGGATTAGCACTGAAGCTTTCTTT	CASSLTTGGISTEAFF
TRBV15	TRBJ1-1	TRBD1	.	TGTGCCACCAGCAGAGATGGGACAGGGGGGAACACTGAAGCTTTCTTT	CATSRDGTGGNTEAFF
TRBV6-5	TRBJ2-6	TRBD1	few	TGTGCCAGCAGTGGACAGGTGGCCAACGTCCTGACTTTC	CASSGQVANVLTF
TRBV7-5	TRBJ1-6	.	.	TGTGCCAGAAGCCTCTGGGGGGATAAGACCAATTCACCCCTCCACTTT	CARSLWGDKTNSPLHF
TRBV5-4	TRBJ2-1	.	.	TGTGCCAGCAGCTTGGCCGACTTCCGGAAGGAGTTCTTC	CASSLADFRKEFF
TRBV7-8	TRBJ2-7	.	.	TGTGCCCAGCGGAGGTCCCCGATACCATACGAGCAGTACTTC	CAQRRSPIPYEQYF